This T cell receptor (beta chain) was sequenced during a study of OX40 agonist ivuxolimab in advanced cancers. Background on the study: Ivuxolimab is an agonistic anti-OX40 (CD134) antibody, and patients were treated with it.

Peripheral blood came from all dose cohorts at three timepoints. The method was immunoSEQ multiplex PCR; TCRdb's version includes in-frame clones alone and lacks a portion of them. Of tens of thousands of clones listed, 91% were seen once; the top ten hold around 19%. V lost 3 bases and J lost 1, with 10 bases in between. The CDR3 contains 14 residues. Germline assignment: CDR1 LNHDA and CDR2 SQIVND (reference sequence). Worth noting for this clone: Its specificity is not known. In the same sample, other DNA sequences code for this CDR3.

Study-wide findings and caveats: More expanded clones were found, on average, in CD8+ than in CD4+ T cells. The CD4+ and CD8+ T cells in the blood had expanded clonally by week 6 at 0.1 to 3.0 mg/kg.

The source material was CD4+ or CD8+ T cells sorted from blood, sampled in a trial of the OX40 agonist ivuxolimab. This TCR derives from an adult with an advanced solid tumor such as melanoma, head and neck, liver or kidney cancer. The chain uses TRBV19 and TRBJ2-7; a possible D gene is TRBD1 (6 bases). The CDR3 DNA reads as TGTGCCAGTAGTATGACAGGCGGATCCTACGAGCAGTACTTC. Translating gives CASSMTGGSYEQYF.